This paragraph covers one TCR beta chain sequence. Its target is unknown. Prevalent HPV16 infections were excluded; only incident single HPV16 infections included. This sample is part of a study of T cells in women clearing cervical HPV infection. Repertoires were generated with immunoSEQ multiplex PCR, while TCRdb's copy carries only in-frame clones and drops some. The table lists just over 20,000 clones. Study outcomes and limitations: Each sample's T-cell count was unknown, possibly confounding richness.

This sequence was found in a woman between 18 and 75 years old with a cervical HPV16 infection that either progressed to CIN3+ or cleared (not recorded which). Sample: blood buffy coat.

Here the CDR3 reads CSAKRGGSFGELFF. The CDR3 bases that were read are TGCAGTGCTAAGCGGGGGGGCTCTTTCGGGGAG. The chain couples TRBV20-1 to TRBJ2-2; 10 bases match TRBD2. The read comes to an end 3 residues before the CDR3 does, leaving the germline J gene to fill in the end. The CDR3 runs to 14 residues. J was trimmed by 7 bases and V by 4 bases; bases with no gene match: 6. Germline CDR1 and CDR2: DFQATT and SNEGSKA (reference sequence).